The 21 T cell receptor beta chains reported below all come from one sample, sequenced in a study of metastatic and nonmetastatic thyroid tumors. Every patient underwent thyroid surgery untreated. TCRdb re-called the PCR reads with MiXCR. Among approximately 69,000 clones listed, 13% to 15% were seen once. Sequenced material: blood. The receptors come from a male donor with papillary thyroid cancer or a benign thyroid nodule (not recorded which). Some clones in this sample may be carry-over from other donors' samples.

This clone showed up many times. The chain recombines TRBV4-1 with TRBJ2-7; D uncertain. The CDR3 spans 15 residues. Germline V CDR1 and CDR2: MGHRA, YSYEKL. V was trimmed by 1 base and J by 0 bases, leaving 10 bases between them. CDR3 coding DNA: TGCGCCAGCAGCCAAGCGTGGACCGGCTCCTACGAGCAGTACTTC. It specifies CASSQAWTGSYEQYF.

J is TRBJ2-5 and V is TRBV28; TRBD2 matches at 14 bases. Germline V lookup: CDR1 MDHEN, CDR2 SYDVKM. V trimming: 7 bases; J trimming: 2 bases; junction bases outside the gene matches: 9. The CDR3 has 17 residues. The CDR3 DNA follows: TGTGCCAGCATAGCCGTAGGGACTAGCGGGAGACAAGAGACCCAGTACTTC. This codes for CASIAVGTSGRQETQYF.

The gene calls are TRBV19 and TRBJ2-2; D is undetermined. The CDR3 extends over 13 amino acids. Trimming stripped 0 bases from V and 4 bases from J, with 3 bases between. Germline CDR1 is LNHDA and CDR2 is SQIVND (reference sequence). In DNA, the CDR3 is TGTGCCAGTAGTATAGACTTCACCGGGGAGCTGTTTTTT. Encoded protein: CASSIDFTGELFF.

J is TRBJ2-7 and V is TRBV20-1, with 12 bases matching TRBD2. Losses at the gene ends were 6 bases for V and 3 bases for J; bases not matched to a gene: 9. This CDR3 contains 15 residues. Per germline, CDR1 DFQATT and CDR2 SNEGSKA (reference sequence). The CDR3 sequence: CSASTSGSDYYEQYV. In DNA, the CDR3 is TGCAGTGCATCGACTAGCGGGAGTGATTACTACGAGCAGTACGTC.

This clone came up many times. The chain couples TRBV30 to TRBJ1-1, with D tentatively TRBD1 (5 bases). The V end was cut by 5 bases, the J end by 6 bases, with 16 bases between. Germline loops: CDR1 GTSNPN, CDR2 SVGIG (reference sequence). The CDR3 is 13 amino acids. CDR3 DNA: TGTGCCTGGCGGGGACCGGGGGATGCTGAAGCTTTCTTT. It yields the protein CAWRGPGDAEAFF.

V usage is TRBV6-1 and J usage is TRBJ2-7, with a weak D call TRBD2 (6 bases). The germline V gene encodes CDR1 MNHNS and CDR2 SASEGT. The ends were cut back, 6 bases at V and 2 bases at J, with 14 bases in the middle. The CDR3 covers 14 residues. Written as DNA, the CDR3 is TGTGCCAGCAGAAACGGGAGAGTCCCCTACGAGCAGTACTTC. It is translated as CASRNGRVPYEQYF.

V usage is TRBV20-1 and J usage is TRBJ1-1; tentatively, D is TRBD1 (5 bases). The CDR3 spans 17 residues. CDR1 is DFQATT, CDR2 SNEGSKA, per germline (reference sequence). CDR3 residues: CRAHLPGGARGNTEAFF. The CDR3 nucleotides are TGCAGGGCCCATCTACCCGGTGGGGCGAGGGGGAACACTGAAGCTTTCTTT.

This clone was picked up many times. This chain joins TRBV12-3 or TRBV12-4 and TRBJ1-1; a possible D gene is TRBD1 (5 bases). This CDR3 spans 14 amino acids. V dropped 2 bases and J dropped 2 bases, with 9 bases sitting between them. Here the CDR3 DNA reads TGTGCCAGCAGTTTATCACAGGCTAACACTGAAGCTTTCTTT. This encodes CASSLSQANTEAFF.

This clone was picked up many times. The CDR3 loop reads CASRLLGGTDTQYF. For the CDR3, the DNA is TGTGCCAGTAGACTCTTAGGTGGCACAGATACGCAGTATTTT. The gene calls are TRBV19 and TRBJ2-3; D is unresolved. Between the trimmed V and J ends, which lost 6 bases and 1 base, there was a span of 11 bases. The CDR3 runs to 14 residues. Germline V CDR1 and CDR2: LNHDA, SQIVND (reference sequence).

This clone was observed many times. The rearrangement joins TRBV5-8 to TRBJ2-1; TRBD1 matches at 8 bases. This CDR3 comprises 17 residues. Germline loops: CDR1 SGHTS, CDR2 YDEGEE. V gave up 6 bases and J gave up 1 base; unmatched junction bases: 12. CDR3 nucleotides: TGTGCCAGCACCTTTGGACAGGGCAGTAGGTCCTACAATGAGCAGTTCTTC. This gives the protein CASTFGQGSRSYNEQFF.

The CDR3 spells CSAPSTSGIRFEQFF. CDR3 sequence (DNA): TGCAGTGCTCCCTCGACTAGCGGGATCCGCTTTGAGCAGTTCTTC. This chain uses TRBV20-1 with TRBJ2-1; the match to TRBD2 covers 11 bases. The CDR3 length is 15 residues. Per germline, CDR1 DFQATT and CDR2 SNEGSKA (reference sequence). J gave up 9 bases and V 5 bases, and 12 bases lay outside the gene matches.

This clone was picked up many times. V and J are TRBV20-1 and TRBJ2-7, with 8 bases that match TRBD2. The CDR3 contains 13 residues. Germline V lookup: CDR1 DFQATT, CDR2 SNEGSKA (reference sequence). Trimming at V came to 7 bases and at J to 4 bases, leaving 9 bases not matched to a gene. The CDR3 spells CSVSIAGRYEQYV. CDR3 nucleotides: TGCAGTGTCTCGATAGCGGGAAGATACGAGCAGTACGTC.

This clone was found a few times. Possible read error: a much larger clone is one base away. J is TRBJ2-1 and V is TRBV18, with D possibly called TRBD1 or TRBD2 (6 bases each). The CDR3 length is 11 residues. Germline CDR1 KGHSH, CDR2 LQKENI. The CDR3 loop reads CASLGGNDQFF. CDR3 bases: TGTGCCAGTTTAGGGGGGAATGATCAGTTCTTC.

With respect to this clone: A read error is possible here, since a much larger clone lies one base away. The chain joins TRBV29-1 to TRBJ2-2, with 8 bases matching TRBD1. Germline CDR1 and CDR2: SQVTM and ANQGSEA. The ends lost 7 bases at V and 9 bases at J; junction bases unmatched: 7. This CDR3 has 12 amino acids. This chain's CDR3 is CSATTGAWELFF. CDR3 nucleotides: TGCAGCGCCACGACAGGGGCCTGGGAGCTGTTTTTT.

This clone was seen at least ten times. The V call is TRBV5-1, the J call TRBJ1-2; no clear D. V lost 4 bases and J lost 2, with 15 bases in between. Germline V CDR1 and CDR2: SGHRS, YFSETQ. The length of the CDR3 is 15 residues. The CDR3 is CASSLVASRNYGYTF. CDR3 bases: TGCGCCAGCAGCCTCGTGGCCTCTAGGAACTATGGCTACACCTTC.

As concerns this clone: One junction end disagrees with the germline gene, perhaps due to a read error. V usage is TRBV11-1 and J usage is TRBJ1-2; 11 bases are a match to TRBD1. Per the germline V gene, CDR1 is SGHAT and CDR2 is FQDESV (reference sequence). The CDR3 totals 19 residues. The CDR3 sequence is CDSSSVRGTGGRTNYGYTF. The CDR3 DNA sequence: TGTGACAGCAGCTCCGTTCGCGGGACAGGGGGTAGAACTAACTATGGCTACACCTTC. The whole variable domain, filled in from reference TRBV11-1 and TRBJ1-2, reads EAEVAQSPRYKITEKSQAVAFWCDPISGHATLYWYRQILGQGPELLVQFQDESVVDDSQLPKDRFSAERLKGVDSTLKIQPAELGDSAMYLCDSSSVRGTGGRTNYGYTFGSGTRLTVV.

This clone was picked up many times. This rearrangement joins TRBV11-2 to TRBJ2-1, with a tentative D call TRBD1 (6 bases). Per the germline V gene, CDR1 is SGHAT and CDR2 is FQNNGV. Between the trimmed V and J ends, which lost 0 bases and 3 bases, there was a span of 15 bases. The CDR3 has 17 residues. The CDR3 loop reads CASSLEGRGSFYNEQFF. DNA of the CDR3: TGTGCCAGCAGCTTAGAGGGTAGGGGGTCTTTCTACAATGAGCAGTTCTTC.

This clone was seen a few times. V and J are TRBV6-1 and TRBJ2-1; TRBD2 might be the D (5 bases). The V gene's germline CDR1 is MNHNS and CDR2 SASEGT. V gave up 8 bases and J gave up 5 bases, with 10 bases separating them. The CDR3 extends over 12 amino acids. The CDR3 region is CASGSVHNEQFF. The CDR3 bases are TGTGCCAGCGGGAGTGTTCACAATGAGCAGTTCTTC.

This clone was counted ten times or more. The same CDR3 is also encoded by other DNA sequences in this sample. The gene calls are TRBV18 and TRBJ1-4; no firm D call. The CDR3 has 14 amino acids. Germline V gives CDR1 KGHSH, CDR2 LQKENI. V was clipped by 3 bases and J by 0 bases, with 5 bases between them. This chain's CDR3 is CASSPGSTNEKLFF. The CDR3 region has the DNA TGTGCCAGCTCACCCGGGTCAACTAATGAAAAACTGTTTTTT.

This chain uses TRBV6-2 or TRBV6-3 with TRBJ2-1; the match to TRBD1 covers 9 bases. V lost 5 bases, J lost 3 bases, and 8 bases stayed unmatched. This CDR3 contains 16 residues. Germline CDR1 is MNHEY and CDR2 is SVGEGT. The CDR3 DNA sequence: TGTGCCAGCAGTAGAGGGACAGGGTGCCTCTACAATGAGCAGTTCTTC. This encodes CASSRGTGCLYNEQFF.

This clone was picked up a small number of times. A much larger clone differs by one base, so this may be a read error. The V call is TRBV5-5, the J call TRBJ2-3; D is undetermined. The CDR3 sequence is 15 residues long. The germline V and J ends were trimmed by 3 bases and 4 bases, with 15 bases remaining between them. The V gene's germline CDR1 is SGHKS and CDR2 YYEKEE (reference sequence). The CDR3 is CASSSCIRTADTQYF. CDR3 in DNA: TGTGCCAGCAGCTCCTGTATCCGAACCGCAGATACGCAGTATTTT.